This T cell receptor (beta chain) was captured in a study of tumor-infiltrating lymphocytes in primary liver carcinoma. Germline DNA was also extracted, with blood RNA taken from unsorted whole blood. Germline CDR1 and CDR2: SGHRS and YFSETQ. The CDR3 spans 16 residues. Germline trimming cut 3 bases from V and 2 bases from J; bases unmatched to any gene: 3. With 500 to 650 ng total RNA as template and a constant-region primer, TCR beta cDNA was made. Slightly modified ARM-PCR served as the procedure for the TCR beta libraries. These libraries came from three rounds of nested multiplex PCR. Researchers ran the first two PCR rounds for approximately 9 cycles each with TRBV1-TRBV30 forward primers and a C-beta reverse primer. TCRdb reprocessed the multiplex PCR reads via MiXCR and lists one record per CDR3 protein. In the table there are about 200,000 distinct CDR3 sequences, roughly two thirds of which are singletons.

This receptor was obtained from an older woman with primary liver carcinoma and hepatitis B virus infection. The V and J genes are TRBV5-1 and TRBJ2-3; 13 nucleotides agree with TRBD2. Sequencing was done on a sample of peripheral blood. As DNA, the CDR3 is TGCGCCAGCAGCTCTGGGACTAGCGGGATCACAGATACGCAGTATTTT. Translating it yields CASSSGTSGITDTQYF.